These T cell receptor beta chains were read from a single sample in a study of T cell repertoires in cytomegalovirus infection. TCRdb reprocessed the reads with MiXCR, giving one entry per CDR3 protein. The table has approximately 240,000 distinct CDR3 sequences, approximately 13% seen once. Sequenced: PBMCs. These receptors were taken from a human donor in good health (CMV status not recorded). Some clones in this sample may be carry-over from other donors' samples. CDR3s include the opening cysteine and the closing phenylalanine or tryptophan. A D gene is named only where the DNA matches it firmly. The size entry is marked missing in some rows and otherwise reads once, few, many or a size class.

d_call	j_call	v_call	clone_size	cdr3_aa	cdr3_nt
.	TRBJ1-1	TRBV11-2	many	CASSLEGWTEAFF	TGTGCCAGCAGCTTAGAGGGGTGGACTGAAGCTTTCTTT
TRBD2	TRBJ2-2	TRBV29-1	.	CSVVIAGETKATGELFF	TGCAGCGTTGTAATAGCGGGAGAAACCAAAGCTACCGGGGAGCTGTTTTTT
.	TRBJ2-2	TRBV29-1	.	CSVIAGTNTGELFF	TGCAGCGTTATTGCGGGTACGAACACCGGGGAGCTGTTTTTT
.	TRBJ2-7	TRBV19	.	CASSIERGRDEQYF	TGTGCCAGTAGTATAGAAAGGGGTCGCGACGAGCAGTACTTC
.	TRBJ2-5	TRBV7-2	many	CASSLMGLAQEAQYF	TGTGCCAGCAGCTTAATGGGACTGGCCCAAGAGGCCCAGTACTTC
TRBD2	TRBJ2-7	TRBV7-2	many	CASSLAPTSGSYEQYF	TGTGCCAGCAGCTTAGCGCCGACTAGCGGGAGTTACGAGCAGTACTTC
.	TRBJ2-7	TRBV7-2	many	CASSFGGQLYEQYF	TGTGCCAGCAGCTTCGGAGGACAGCTCTACGAGCAGTACTTC
.	TRBJ2-7	TRBV18	many	CASSPDATGPYEQYF	TGTGCCAGCTCACCTGACGCAACCGGCCCCTACGAGCAGTACTTC
TRBD1	TRBJ2-1	TRBV20-1	.	CSAEGQESYNEQFF	TGCAGTGCCGAGGGACAGGAGTCCTACAATGAGCAGTTCTTC
.	TRBJ2-3	TRBV12-3/TRBV12-4	.	CASSTTGSTDTQYF	TGTGCCAGCAGTACCACGGGAAGCACAGATACGCAGTATTTT
TRBD1	TRBJ1-2	TRBV7-6	many	CASSRTGTGVDGYTF	TGTGCCAGCAGTCGTACCGGGACAGGTGTCGATGGCTACACCTTC
TRBD1	TRBJ2-7	TRBV7-2	once	CASSSRTGRLGEQYF	TGTGCCAGCAGCTCCAGGACAGGGCGACTAGGGGAGCAGTACTTC
.	TRBJ1-1	TRBV7-2	many	CASGNTEAFF	TGTGCCAGCGGGAACACTGAAGCTTTCTTT
TRBD1	TRBJ2-1	TRBV5-6	many	CASSPKWGQGNNEQFF	TGTGCCAGCAGCCCCAAGTGGGGACAGGGCAACAATGAGCAGTTCTTC
.	TRBJ2-7	TRBV12-3/TRBV12-4	few	CASSPLGGGPLGEQYF	TGTGCCAGCAGCCCCCTAGGGGGGGGTCCCCTTGGAGAGCAGTACTTC
TRBD2	TRBJ2-7	TRBV14	few	CASSQAGGGNEQYF	TGTGCCAGCAGCCAAGCCGGCGGGGGGAACGAGCAGTACTTC
.	TRBJ2-3	TRBV7-2	many	CASSFDGGTDTQYF	TGTGCCAGCAGCTTCGACGGTGGCACAGATACGCAGTATTTT
TRBD1	TRBJ1-2	TRBV7-9	many	CASSLATGQGDGYTF	TGTGCCAGCAGCTTAGCCACCGGACAGGGGGATGGCTACACCTTC
.	TRBJ2-2	TRBV19	.	CASTPGTANTGELFF	TGTGCCAGTACTCCCGGGACGGCGAACACCGGGGAGCTGTTTTTT
.	TRBJ2-7	TRBV28	many	CASIKGTYEQYF	TGTGCCAGCATTAAAGGGACCTACGAGCAGTACTTC
TRBD1	TRBJ2-2	TRBV7-2	many	CASSLDRGNTGELFF	TGTGCCAGCAGCTTAGACAGGGGAAACACCGGGGAGCTGTTTTTT
TRBD1	TRBJ2-7	TRBV7-2	many	CASSLFLTGQGGNEQYF	TGTGCCAGCAGCTTATTCCTTACGGGACAGGGGGGGAACGAGCAGTACTTC
.	TRBJ2-1	TRBV5-4	many	CASSLSGFDEQFF	TGTGCCAGCAGCTTGTCAGGGTTCGATGAGCAGTTCTTC
TRBD1	TRBJ2-7	TRBV7-2	many	CASSRDRGAGSEQYF	TGTGCCAGCAGCCGGGACAGGGGGGCCGGGAGTGAGCAGTACTTC
.	TRBJ2-3	TRBV4-3	.	CASSPEATSDTQYF	TGCGCCAGCAGCCCCGAGGCTACCTCAGATACGCAGTATTTT
.	TRBJ2-7	TRBV5-6	many	CASSLRLLEQYF	TGTGCCAGCAGCTTGCGCCTTTTGGAGCAGTACTTC
TRBD2	TRBJ2-7	TRBV5-5	many	CASSPTSGSSHEQYF	TGTGCCAGCAGCCCGACTAGCGGGAGTTCCCACGAGCAGTACTTC
.	TRBJ2-3	TRBV7-2	.	CASSSNSETTQYF	TGTGCCAGCAGCTCGAATAGCGAAACTACGCAGTATTTT
TRBD1	TRBJ1-2	TRBV20-1	few	CSALVGGGAGYTF	TGCAGTGCTCTTGTTGGAGGGGGCGCTGGCTACACCTTC
TRBD1	TRBJ1-5	TRBV12-3/TRBV12-4	.	CASRATGNQPQHF	TGTGCCAGCAGAGCGACAGGGAATCAGCCCCAGCATTTT
.	TRBJ2-7	TRBV30	few	CAWSRDGWSEQYF	TGTGCCTGGAGTAGGGACGGGTGGTCCGAGCAGTACTTC
TRBD1	TRBJ1-2	TRBV7-8	many	CASSAGTGMGDRGYTF	TGTGCCAGCAGCGCCGGGACAGGGATGGGGGACCGTGGCTACACCTTC